Below, 29 T cell receptor beta chains from the same sample are listed, as sequenced in a study of blood T cells in healthy people across ages. Using a J-beta primer mix together with a sample-barcoded 5' primer, a second PCR was run for about 7 to 12 cycles. MiXCR, run by TCRdb on the 5' RACE reads, gives a single entry per CDR3 protein. The data hold around 1.7 million distinct CDR3 sequences, with roughly 27% observed a single time. The sample taken for sequencing was blood. The receptors here all came from a woman aged 25 to 45 in good health.

This clonotype was found a few times. The rearrangement links TRBV4-1 to TRBJ2-5; no clear D. The CDR3 consists of 15 residues. Trimming removed 1 base from V and 2 bases from J, with 11 bases in between. The germline V gene has CDR1 MGHRA and CDR2 YSYEKL. CDR3 sequence (DNA): TGCGCCAGCAGCCAAGGTGGCCGGCAGCAAGAGACCCAGTACTTC. It encodes CASSQGGRQQETQYF.

The chain has TRBV24-1 and TRBJ2-1, with D perhaps matching TRBD2 (6 bases). Germline values: CDR1 KGHDR, CDR2 SFDVKD. V lost 3 bases to trimming and J lost 6 bases, with 17 bases between them. The CDR3 has 16 residues. This CDR3 is CATSDARRLGVNEQFF. For the CDR3, the DNA is TGTGCCACCAGTGATGCCCGGAGACTAGGGGTCAATGAGCAGTTCTTC.

The rearrangement uses TRBV20-1 and TRBJ2-5; 7 bases align to TRBD2. This CDR3 is 18 amino acids long. The V gene end was trimmed by 4 bases and the J gene end by 4 bases; junction bases not matched to a gene: 21. Germline CDR1 and CDR2: DFQATT and SNEGSKA (reference sequence). CDR3 DNA sequence: TGCAGTGCTACCCCCCAAAGGAGTTACGGGAGGATAACAGAGACCCAGTACTTC. Protein product: CSATPQRSYGRITETQYF.

This clonotype was seen only a few times. The chain links TRBV29-1 to TRBJ1-1; TRBD1 matches 10 bases. Germline V gives CDR1 SQVTM, CDR2 ANQGSEA. CDR3 length: 12 amino acids. Trimming took 4 bases from V and 7 from J; bases not matched to a gene: 3. CDR3 bases: TGCAGCGTTGGACAGGGGGCAGGTGAAGCTTTCTTT. Translation: CSVGQGAGEAFF. Filled out from reference TRBV29-1 and TRBJ1-1, the complete variable domain reads SAVISQKPSRDICQRGTSLTIQCQVDSQVTMMFWYRQQPGQSLTLIATANQGSEATYESGFVIDKFPISRPNLTFSTLTVSNMSPEDSSIYLCSVGQGAGEAFFGQGTRLTVV.

The table lists this clonotype with a few counts. The V gene is TRBV28, the J gene TRBJ1-2; D unresolved. Germline V CDR1 and CDR2: MDHEN, SYDVKM. V shed 5 bases and J shed 3 bases, with 13 bases lying between them. This CDR3 has 14 amino acids. CDR3 loop: CASSKEGRYYGYTF. The DNA for the CDR3 is TGTGCCAGCAGTAAAGAGGGCAGATACTATGGCTACACCTTC.

This chain joins TRBV20-1 and TRBJ1-5, with 7 nucleotides matching TRBD1. This CDR3 has 15 amino acids. Losses at the gene ends were 0 bases for V and 9 bases for J; bases not matched to a gene: 11. Germline V gene lookup returns CDR1 DFQATT and CDR2 SNEGSKA (reference sequence). The CDR3 sequence: CSARDPNRGSLPQHF. Here the CDR3 DNA reads TGCAGTGCTAGAGACCCCAACAGGGGATCGTTGCCCCAGCATTTT.

This chain uses TRBV12-3 or TRBV12-4 with TRBJ2-1, with 8 bases fitting TRBD1. The junction had 7 bases not matched to a gene; V was cut back by 3 bases and J by 15 bases. This CDR3 comprises 12 residues. The CDR3 loop reads CASSFDRTGLFF. CDR3 nucleotide sequence: TGTGCCAGCAGTTTTGACCGGACAGGGTTGTTCTTC.

Worth noting for this clonotype: A read error likely explains this, since a far larger clone differs by one base. The gene calls are TRBV12-3 or TRBV12-4 and TRBJ2-1; 8 bases fit TRBD1. This CDR3 is 12 amino acids long. The DNA of the CDR3 is TGTGCCAGCAGTTCAGGGGGCAATGAGCAGTTGTTC. Translated, it gives CASSSGGNEQLF.

This clonotype has at least ten counts. This sequence joins TRBV29-1 and TRBJ2-7; the D gene is possibly TRBD1 (5 bases). The germline CDR1 and CDR2 sequences are SQVTM and ANQGSEA. The CDR3 has 13 amino acids. V was cut by 1 base and J by 6 bases, with 13 bases left in between. The CDR3 loop is CSVEARMQGEQYF. The CDR3 DNA follows: TGCAGCGTTGAAGCAAGAATGCAGGGCGAGCAGTACTTC.

The genes are TRBV5-1 and TRBJ2-1; D may be TRBD1 (5 bases). V was pared by 9 bases and J by 13 bases, with 17 bases between. Germline CDR1 reads SGHRS; CDR2 reads YFSETQ. CDR3 size: 11 residues. The CDR3 nucleotides are TGCGCCATTTCAGGGATACGGAACCAGTTCTTC. It codes for CAISGIRNQFF.

This clonotype appeared many times. This rearrangement joins TRBV7-3 to TRBJ2-4; 9 bases line up with TRBD2. After removal of 2 bases from V and 1 base from J, the junction contained 9 bases not matched to a gene. CDR3 size: 18 residues. Germline V gene data show CDR1 as SGHTA and CDR2 as FQGTGA. DNA of the CDR3: TGTGCCAGCAGCTTAGGGGGGATAGCGGGGGTCGCCAAAAACATTCAGTACTTC. Encoded protein: CASSLGGIAGVAKNIQYF.

The chain links TRBV12-3 or TRBV12-4 to TRBJ2-4; 9 nucleotides align to TRBD1. The J call is in doubt because the DNA end fits TRBJ2-5 better. The CDR3 has 14 residues. The CDR3 here is CASSQTPDRGTQYF. CDR3 nucleotide sequence: TGTGCCAGCAGTCAGACACCGGACAGGGGGACCCAGTACTTC.

This chain connects TRBV12-3 or TRBV12-4 to TRBJ2-7; 10 nucleotides match TRBD2. The J call may be in error: the DNA end matches TRBJ2-5 better. The CDR3 length is 14 residues. DNA for the CDR3: TGTGCCAGCAGTTTTAGCGGGGGGCCTAAGACCCAGTACTTC. Amino acid sequence: CASSFSGGPKTQYF.

This clonotype has a handful of counts. The rearrangement uses TRBV2 and TRBJ2-1; D not resolved. The V end was cut by 4 bases, the J end by 4 bases, with 8 bases between. This CDR3 region has 13 residues. Germline V lookup: CDR1 SNHLY, CDR2 FYNNEI. CDR3 coding DNA: TGTGCCAGCAGTGCCCAGAAATACAATGAGCAGTTCTTC. It codes for CASSAQKYNEQFF.

Points on this clonotype: A read error is likely, as this CDR3 ends without the conserved phenylalanine or tryptophan. V gene TRBV3-1 combines with J gene TRBJ2-3; tentatively, D is TRBD1 (6 bases). This CDR3 spans 11 amino acids. V gave up 7 bases and J gave up 6 bases, with 8 bases separating them. CDR1 is LGHDT, CDR2 YNNKEL, per germline (reference sequence). For the CDR3, the DNA is TGTGCCAGCACCCAGGGGGATACGCAGTATTTG. Its protein product is CASTQGDTQYL.

This clonotype appeared many times. V usage is TRBV29-1 and J usage is TRBJ1-2; D unresolved. The CDR3 spans 11 residues. V lost 3 bases and J 0 bases, leaving 2 bases between the germline ends. CDR1 and CDR2 from the germline V gene are SQVTM and ANQGSEA. For the CDR3, the DNA is TGCAGCGTTGATGCTAACTATGGCTACACCTTC. Residues: CSVDANYGYTF.

This rearrangement joins TRBV29-1 to TRBJ2-5; 7 bases map to TRBD1. Trimming removed 2 bases from V and 3 bases from J; junction bases left unmatched: 6. The CDR3 length is 14 residues. Germline V gene lookup returns CDR1 SQVTM and CDR2 ANQGSEA. CDR3 loop: CSVETGEREETQYF. As DNA, the CDR3 is TGCAGCGTTGAAACAGGGGAGAGAGAAGAGACCCAGTACTTC.

The J gene is TRBJ2-4, the V gene TRBV3-1; D is unresolved. This CDR3 is 12 amino acids long. Germline V gene data show CDR1 as LGHDT and CDR2 as YNNKEL (reference sequence). V was shortened by 4 bases and J by 13 bases, with 14 bases between the two germline ends. CDR3: CASSLVDSQQYF. As DNA, the CDR3 is TGTGCCAGCAGCCTCGTCGACTCACAGCAGTACTTC.

This clonotype was picked up a small number of times. The gene calls are TRBV20-1 and TRBJ1-4, with 11 bases lining up with TRBD1. After removal of 2 bases from V and 8 bases from J, the junction contained 7 bases not matched to a gene. Germline CDR1 DFQATT, CDR2 SNEGSKA (reference sequence). This CDR3 contains 15 residues. CDR3 in amino acids: CSARTGQGAREKLFF. CDR3 nucleotides: TGCAGTGCTAGAACCGGACAGGGGGCTAGGGAAAAACTGTTTTTT.

V and J are TRBV7-7 and TRBJ1-2; no clear D gene. Per germline, CDR1 SSHAT and CDR2 FNYEAQ (reference sequence). V was shortened by 8 bases and J by 4 bases, with 17 bases between the two germline ends. The CDR3 contains 14 residues. The CDR3 is CASPYSGQTYGYTF. The CDR3 DNA reads TGTGCCAGCCCATACTCCGGGCAGACCTATGGCTACACCTTC.

The chain links TRBV5-1 to TRBJ1-2; D is possibly TRBD1 (6 bases). Trimming took off 3 bases at V and 7 bases at J, with 16 bases between the two ends. The V gene's germline CDR1 is SGHRS and CDR2 YFSETQ. CDR3 size: 14 residues. The DNA for the CDR3 is TGCGCCAGCAGCTCTGAGGGGGGACTGGCTGGCTACACCTTC. Encoded protein: CASSSEGGLAGYTF.

About this clonotype itself: The junction departs from the called germline gene at one end, perhaps through a read error. J is TRBJ2-7 and V is TRBV4-1; 11 nucleotides align to TRBD2. In germline, CDR1 is MGHRA, CDR2 YSYEKL. The CDR3 loop spans 15 amino acids. The CDR3 loop is CTSSPPGLAVYEQYF. In DNA, the CDR3 is TGCACCAGCAGCCCTCCGGGACTAGCGGTCTACGAGCAGTACTTC.

This clonotype was seen more than once but under ten times. This rearrangement joins TRBV24-1 to TRBJ2-3; the D gene is possibly TRBD1 (6 bases). Trimming pared 3 bases from V and 1 base from J, leaving 25 bases between. The CDR3 runs to 20 residues. The germline V gene encodes CDR1 KGHDR and CDR2 SFDVKD. CDR3 DNA: TGTGCCACCAGTGATCCCACCGGGTCAGCTAGGGGGTGGGGCACAGATACGCAGTATTTT. Translating gives CATSDPTGSARGWGTDTQYF.

This clonotype was seen only a few times. J is TRBJ2-7 and V is TRBV6-5, with 9 bases lining up with TRBD2. The CDR3 has 15 residues. Germline CDR1 and CDR2: MNHEY and SVGAGI. V shed 6 bases, J shed 1 base, and the junction held 7 bases outside the gene matches. The CDR3 nucleotides read TGTGCCAGCAGGACCGGACTAGCGAATTCCTACGAGCAGTACTTC. Translating it yields CASRTGLANSYEQYF.

This clonotype came up many times. The chain couples TRBV7-2 to TRBJ2-7; possibly TRBD1 or TRBD2 for D (5 bases each). The ends were cut back, 6 bases at V and 3 bases at J, with 15 bases in the middle. CDR1 and CDR2 from the germline V gene are SGHTA and FQGNSA. The CDR3 runs to 14 residues. The CDR3 DNA reads as TGTGCCAGCAGGCAGGGACCCTCAGGCTACGAGCAGTACTTC. It specifies CASRQGPSGYEQYF.

This clonotype occurred a few times. The junction does not match germline at one end; this may be a read error. V and J are TRBV14 and TRBJ2-1; D not certain. The CDR3 contains 14 residues. Germline-derived CDR1 and CDR2 are SGHDN and FVKESK. DNA of the CDR3: TGTGCCAGCAGCCCCGGTTCTGCCTACAATGAGCAGTGCTTC. Translating gives CASSPGSAYNEQCF. Drawing the rest from reference TRBV14 and TRBJ2-1, the complete variable domain is EAGVTQFPSHSVIEKGQTVTLRCDPISGHDNLYWYRRVMGKEIKFLLHFVKESKQDESGMPNNRFLAERTGGTYSTLKVQPAELEDSGVYFCASSPGSAYNEQCFGPGTRLTVL.

Remarks on this clonotype: With a much larger clone just one base away, this may be a read error. V and J are TRBV12-3 or TRBV12-4 and TRBJ2-5; 7 nucleotides agree with TRBD1. The CDR3 contains 16 residues. Trimming took 5 bases from V and 11 from J; bases not matched to a gene: 20. The CDR3 spells CASSPSGTESYNEQYF. CDR3 nucleotide sequence: TGTGCCAGCAGTCCCTCCGGGACAGAGAGCTACAATGAGCAGTACTTC.

V and J are TRBV5-1 and TRBJ1-2, with a weak D call TRBD1 (6 bases). Looked up from germline, CDR1 is SGHRS and CDR2 is YFSETQ. V was trimmed by 0 bases and J by 6 bases, leaving 15 bases between them. CDR3 length equals 15 residues. The CDR3 region is CASSLEHRDGDGYTF. As DNA, the CDR3 is TGCGCCAGCAGCTTGGAACACAGGGATGGCGATGGCTACACCTTC.

This clonotype showed up just a few times. This rearrangement joins TRBV14 to TRBJ2-5; D unresolved. V was trimmed by 0 bases and J by 3 bases, leaving 14 bases between them. The CDR3 has 16 amino acids. Per germline, CDR1 SGHDN and CDR2 FVKESK. In DNA, the CDR3 is TGTGCCAGCAGCCAAGATCTATCACTCGTTAAAGAGACCCAGTACTTC. Residues: CASSQDLSLVKETQYF. Together with reference TRBV14 and TRBJ2-5, the CDR3 gives the full variable domain: EAGVTQFPSHSVIEKGQTVTLRCDPISGHDNLYWYRRVMGKEIKFLLHFVKESKQDESGMPNNRFLAERTGGTYSTLKVQPAELEDSGVYFCASSQDLSLVKETQYFGPGTRLLVL.